This T cell receptor (beta chain) was observed in a study of shared T cell receptors in the human thymus. Germline assignment: CDR1 MNHEY and CDR2 SMNVEV (reference sequence). The CDR3 spans 15 residues. V was cut by 4 bases and J by 0 bases, with 10 bases left in between. The table came from immunoSEQ multiplex PCR; TCRdb's copy has only in-frame clones and leaves some out. This table holds hundreds of thousands of clones, around 87% found once. The sample also formed part of further work on human thymus T cells.

The sample consisted of thymocytes. The chain has TRBV27 and TRBJ1-5; D is ambiguous. This TCR came from a boy in the first two years of life with a congenital heart defect. CDR3 DNA sequence: TGTGCCAGCAGTTCCGGGGTTAATAGCAATCAGCCCCAGCATTTT. Translating gives CASSSGVNSNQPQHF.